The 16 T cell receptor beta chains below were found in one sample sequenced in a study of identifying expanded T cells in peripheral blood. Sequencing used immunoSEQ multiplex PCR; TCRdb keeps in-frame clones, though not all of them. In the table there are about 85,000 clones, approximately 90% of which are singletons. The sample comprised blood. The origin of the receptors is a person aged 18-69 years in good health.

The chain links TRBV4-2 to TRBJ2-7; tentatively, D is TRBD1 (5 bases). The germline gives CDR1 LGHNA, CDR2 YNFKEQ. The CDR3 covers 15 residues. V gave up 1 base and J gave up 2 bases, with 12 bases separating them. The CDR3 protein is CASSQGATETYEQYF. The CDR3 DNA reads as TGTGCCAGCAGCCAAGGGGCGACAGAGACCTACGAGCAGTACTTC.

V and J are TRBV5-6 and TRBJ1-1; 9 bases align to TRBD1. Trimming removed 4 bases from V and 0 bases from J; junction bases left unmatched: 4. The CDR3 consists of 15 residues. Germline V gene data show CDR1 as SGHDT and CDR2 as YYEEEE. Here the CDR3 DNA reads TGTGCCAGCAGCCTCGGACAGGGGATGAACACTGAAGCTTTCTTT. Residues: CASSLGQGMNTEAFF.

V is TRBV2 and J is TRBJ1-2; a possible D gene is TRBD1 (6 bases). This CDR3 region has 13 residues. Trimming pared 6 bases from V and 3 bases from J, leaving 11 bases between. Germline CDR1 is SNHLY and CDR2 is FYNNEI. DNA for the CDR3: TGTGCCAGCAGACAGGGTAGTGACTATGGCTACACCTTC. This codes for CASRQGSDYGYTF. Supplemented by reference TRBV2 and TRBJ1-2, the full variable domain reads EPEVTQTPSHQVTQMGQEVILRCVPISNHLYFYWYRQILGQKVEFLVSFYNNEISEKSEIFDDQFSVERPDGSNFTLKIRSTKLEDSAMYFCASRQGSDYGYTFGSGTRLTVV.

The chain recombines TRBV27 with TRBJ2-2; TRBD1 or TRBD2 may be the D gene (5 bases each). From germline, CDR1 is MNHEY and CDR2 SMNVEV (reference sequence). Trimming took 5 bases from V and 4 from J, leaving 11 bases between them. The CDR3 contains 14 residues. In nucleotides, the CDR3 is TGTGCCAGCAGTAAAGGGGCGGGCACCGGGGAGCTGTTTTTT. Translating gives CASSKGAGTGELFF.

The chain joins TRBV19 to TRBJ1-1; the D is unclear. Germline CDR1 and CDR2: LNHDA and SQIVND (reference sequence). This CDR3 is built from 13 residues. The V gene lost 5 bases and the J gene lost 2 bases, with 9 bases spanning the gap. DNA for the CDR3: TGTGCCAGTAGTGTGACAAGCAACACTGAAGCTTTCTTT. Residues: CASSVTSNTEAFF.

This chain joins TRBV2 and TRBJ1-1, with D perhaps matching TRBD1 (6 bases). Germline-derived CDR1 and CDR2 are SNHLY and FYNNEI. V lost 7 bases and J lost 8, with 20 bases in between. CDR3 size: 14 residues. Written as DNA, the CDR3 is TGTGCCAGCACCTGGACAGTCCCTTCGCCCGAAGCTTTCTTT. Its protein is CASTWTVPSPEAFF.

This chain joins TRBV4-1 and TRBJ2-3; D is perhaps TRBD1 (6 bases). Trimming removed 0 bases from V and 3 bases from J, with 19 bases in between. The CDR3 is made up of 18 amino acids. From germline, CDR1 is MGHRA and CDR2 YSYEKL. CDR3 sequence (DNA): TGCGCCAGCAGCCAAGACATACTGACAGGTCGGTCGACAGATACGCAGTATTTT. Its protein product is CASSQDILTGRSTDTQYF.

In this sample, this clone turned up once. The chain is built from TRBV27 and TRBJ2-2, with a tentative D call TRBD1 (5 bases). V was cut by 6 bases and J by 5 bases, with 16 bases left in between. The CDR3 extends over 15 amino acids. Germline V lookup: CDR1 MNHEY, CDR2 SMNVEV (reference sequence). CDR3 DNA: TGTGCCAGCAGCCCGGCTGGGGCCGGAACCGGGGAGCTGTTTTTT. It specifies CASSPAGAGTGELFF.

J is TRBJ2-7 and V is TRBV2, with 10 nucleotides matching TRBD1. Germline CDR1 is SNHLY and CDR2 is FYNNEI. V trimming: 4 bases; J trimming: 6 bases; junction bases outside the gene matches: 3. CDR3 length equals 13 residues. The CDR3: CASSGQGAGEQYF. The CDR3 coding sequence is TGTGCCAGCAGTGGACAGGGGGCGGGCGAGCAGTACTTC.

This chain's CDR3 is CASSYSSGRAINGYTF. The CDR3 nucleotides are TGTGCCAGCAGTTACTCGTCCGGCAGGGCTATAAATGGCTACACCTTC. The chain has TRBV6-5 and TRBJ1-2; perhaps TRBD1 as D (5 bases). Germline assignment: CDR1 MNHEY and CDR2 SVGAGI. V lost 0 bases and J 6 bases, leaving 17 bases between the germline ends. The CDR3 extends over 16 amino acids.

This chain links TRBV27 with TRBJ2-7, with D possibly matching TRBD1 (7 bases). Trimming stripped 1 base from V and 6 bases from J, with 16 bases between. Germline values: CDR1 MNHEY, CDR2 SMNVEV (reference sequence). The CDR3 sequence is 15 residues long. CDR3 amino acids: CASSLYGTVGGEQYF. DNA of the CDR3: TGTGCCAGCAGTTTATACGGGACAGTCGGGGGCGAGCAGTACTTC.

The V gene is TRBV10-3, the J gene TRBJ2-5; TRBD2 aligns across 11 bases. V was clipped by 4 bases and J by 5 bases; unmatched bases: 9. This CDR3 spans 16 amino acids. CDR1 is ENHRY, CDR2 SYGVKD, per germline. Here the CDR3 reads CAISGLAGIGWETQYF. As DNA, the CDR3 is TGTGCCATCAGTGGACTAGCGGGGATCGGATGGGAGACCCAGTACTTC.

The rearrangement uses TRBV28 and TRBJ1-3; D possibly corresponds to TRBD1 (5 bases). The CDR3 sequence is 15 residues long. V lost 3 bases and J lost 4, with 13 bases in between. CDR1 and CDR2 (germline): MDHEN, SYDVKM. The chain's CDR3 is CASSFPQGTGNTIYF. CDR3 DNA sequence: TGTGCCAGCAGTTTTCCCCAGGGAACCGGAAACACCATATATTTT.

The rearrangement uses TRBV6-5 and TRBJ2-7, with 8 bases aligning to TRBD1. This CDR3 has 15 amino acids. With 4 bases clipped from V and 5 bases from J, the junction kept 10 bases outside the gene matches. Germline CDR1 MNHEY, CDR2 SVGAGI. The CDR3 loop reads CASSLIGQGPHEQYF. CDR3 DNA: TGTGCCAGCAGTTTAATCGGACAGGGACCCCACGAGCAGTACTTC.

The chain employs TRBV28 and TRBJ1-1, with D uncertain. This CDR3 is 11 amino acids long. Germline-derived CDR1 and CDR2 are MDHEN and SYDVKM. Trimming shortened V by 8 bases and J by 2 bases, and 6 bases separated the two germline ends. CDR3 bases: TGTGCCAGCGATACTAACACTGAAGCTTTCTTT. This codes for CASDTNTEAFF.

The CDR3 nucleotides are TGTGCCAGTAGTATTCAAAGGGGACCGCATGAGCAGTTCTTC. It translates to CASSIQRGPHEQFF. The chain uses TRBV19 and TRBJ2-1, with D tentatively TRBD1 or TRBD2 (5 bases each). This CDR3 region has 14 residues. Trimming stripped 3 bases from V and 8 bases from J, with 14 bases between. CDR1 is LNHDA, CDR2 SQIVND, per germline (reference sequence). Full variable domain (rest looked up from reference TRBV19 and TRBJ2-1): DGGITQSPKYLFRKEGQNVTLSCEQNLNHDAMYWYRQDPGQGLRLIYYSQIVNDFQKGDIAEGYSVSREKKESFPLTVTSAQKNPTAFYLCASSIQRGPHEQFFGPGTRLTVL.